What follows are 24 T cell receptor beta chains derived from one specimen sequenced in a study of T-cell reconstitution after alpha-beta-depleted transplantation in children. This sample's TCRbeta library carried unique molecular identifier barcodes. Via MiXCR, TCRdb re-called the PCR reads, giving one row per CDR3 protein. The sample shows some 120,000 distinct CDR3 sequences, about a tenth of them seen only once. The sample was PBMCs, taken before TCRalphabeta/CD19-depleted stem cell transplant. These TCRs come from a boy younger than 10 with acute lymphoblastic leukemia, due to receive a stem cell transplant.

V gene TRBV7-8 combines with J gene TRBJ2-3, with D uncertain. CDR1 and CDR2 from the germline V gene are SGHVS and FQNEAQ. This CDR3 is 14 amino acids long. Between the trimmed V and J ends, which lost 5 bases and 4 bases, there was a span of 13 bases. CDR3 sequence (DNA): TGTGCCAGCAGCAGAGACTCCCCGGCAGATACGCAGTATTTT. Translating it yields CASSRDSPADTQYF.

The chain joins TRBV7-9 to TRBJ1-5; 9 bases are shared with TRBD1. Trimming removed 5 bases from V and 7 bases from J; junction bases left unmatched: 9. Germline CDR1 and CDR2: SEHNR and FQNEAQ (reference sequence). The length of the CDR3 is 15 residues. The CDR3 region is CASSPGTGWGQPQHF. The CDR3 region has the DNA TGTGCCAGCAGCCCTGGGACAGGGTGGGGCCAGCCCCAGCATTTT.

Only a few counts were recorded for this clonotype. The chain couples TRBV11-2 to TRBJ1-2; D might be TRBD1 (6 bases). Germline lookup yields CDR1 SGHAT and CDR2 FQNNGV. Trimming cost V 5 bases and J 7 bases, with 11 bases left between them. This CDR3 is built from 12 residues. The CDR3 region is CASSNRGGGYTF. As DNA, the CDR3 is TGTGCCAGCAGCAATAGGGGGGGTGGCTACACCTTC.

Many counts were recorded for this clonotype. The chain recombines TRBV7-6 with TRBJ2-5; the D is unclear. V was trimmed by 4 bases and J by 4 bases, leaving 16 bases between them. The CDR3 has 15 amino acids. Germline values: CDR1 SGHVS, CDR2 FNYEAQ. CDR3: CASSSGPKAGETQYF. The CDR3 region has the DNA TGTGCCAGCAGCTCTGGGCCAAAAGCCGGAGAGACCCAGTACTTC.

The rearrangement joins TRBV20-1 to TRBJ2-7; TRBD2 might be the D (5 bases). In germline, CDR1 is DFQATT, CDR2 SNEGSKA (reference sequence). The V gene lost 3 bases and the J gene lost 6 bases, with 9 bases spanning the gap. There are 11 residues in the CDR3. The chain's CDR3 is CSASNGGEQYF. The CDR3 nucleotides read TGCAGTGCTAGCAACGGAGGCGAGCAGTACTTC.

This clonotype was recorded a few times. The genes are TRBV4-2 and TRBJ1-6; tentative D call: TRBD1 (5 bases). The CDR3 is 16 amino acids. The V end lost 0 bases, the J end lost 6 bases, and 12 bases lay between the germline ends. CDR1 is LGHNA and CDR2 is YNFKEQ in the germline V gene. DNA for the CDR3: TGTGCCAGCAGCCAAGAACGAGGGGATGGTAATTCACCCCTCCACTTT. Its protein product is CASSQERGDGNSPLHF.

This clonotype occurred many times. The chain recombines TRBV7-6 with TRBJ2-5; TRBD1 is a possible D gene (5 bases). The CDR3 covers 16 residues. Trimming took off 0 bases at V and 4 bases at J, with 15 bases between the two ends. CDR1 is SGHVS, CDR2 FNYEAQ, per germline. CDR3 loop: CASSLASAGSAETQYF. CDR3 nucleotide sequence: TGTGCCAGCAGCTTAGCGTCAGCAGGGTCGGCAGAGACCCAGTACTTC.

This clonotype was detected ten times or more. The chain's CDR3 is CASSLMGSGVPRELFF. DNA for the CDR3: TGTGCCAGCAGTTTAATGGGTAGCGGGGTGCCCCGGGAGCTGTTTTTT. This chain links TRBV12-3 or TRBV12-4 with TRBJ2-2, with 8 bases fitting TRBD2. The V gene end was trimmed by 2 bases and the J gene end by 9 bases; junction bases not matched to a gene: 11. This CDR3 region has 16 residues.

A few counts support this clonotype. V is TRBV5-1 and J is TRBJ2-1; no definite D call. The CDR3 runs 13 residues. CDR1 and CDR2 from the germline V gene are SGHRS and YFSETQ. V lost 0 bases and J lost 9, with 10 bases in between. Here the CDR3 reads CASSLDGPSEQFF. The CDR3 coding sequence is TGCGCCAGCAGCTTGGACGGCCCCAGTGAGCAGTTCTTC.

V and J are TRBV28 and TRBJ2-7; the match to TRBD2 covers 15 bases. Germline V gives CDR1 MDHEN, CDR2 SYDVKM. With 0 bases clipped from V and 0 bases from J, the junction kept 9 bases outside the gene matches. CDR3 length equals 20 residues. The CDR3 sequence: CASSLWGGLAGGKSSYEQYF. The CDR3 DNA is TGTGCCAGCAGTTTATGGGGGGGACTAGCGGGAGGCAAGAGCTCCTACGAGCAGTACTTC. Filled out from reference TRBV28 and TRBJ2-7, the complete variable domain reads DVKVTQSSRYLVKRTGEKVFLECVQDMDHENMFWYRQDPGLGLRLIYFSYDVKMKEKGDIPEGYSVSREKKERFSLILESASTNQTSMYLCASSLWGGLAGGKSSYEQYFGPGTRLTVT.

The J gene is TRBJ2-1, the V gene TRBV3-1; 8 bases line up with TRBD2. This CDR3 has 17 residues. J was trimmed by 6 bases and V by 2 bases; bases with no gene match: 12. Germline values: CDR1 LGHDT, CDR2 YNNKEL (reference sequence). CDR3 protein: CASSQHLAGLGGNEQFF. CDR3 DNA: TGTGCCAGCAGCCAACATTTAGCGGGACTAGGGGGCAATGAGCAGTTCTTC.

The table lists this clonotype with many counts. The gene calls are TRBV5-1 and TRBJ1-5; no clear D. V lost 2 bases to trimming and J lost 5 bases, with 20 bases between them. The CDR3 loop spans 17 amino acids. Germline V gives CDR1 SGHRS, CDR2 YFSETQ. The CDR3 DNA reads TGCGCCAGCAGCTTCCTACCGGGCCAATTCCCTGATCAGCCCCAGCATTTT. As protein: CASSFLPGQFPDQPQHF.

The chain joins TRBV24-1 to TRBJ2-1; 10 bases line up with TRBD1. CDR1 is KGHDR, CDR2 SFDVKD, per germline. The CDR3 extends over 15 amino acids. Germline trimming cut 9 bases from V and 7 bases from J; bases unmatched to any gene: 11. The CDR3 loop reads CATAAGTGAGNEQFF. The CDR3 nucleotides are TGTGCCACCGCAGCGGGGACAGGGGCCGGGAATGAGCAGTTCTTC.

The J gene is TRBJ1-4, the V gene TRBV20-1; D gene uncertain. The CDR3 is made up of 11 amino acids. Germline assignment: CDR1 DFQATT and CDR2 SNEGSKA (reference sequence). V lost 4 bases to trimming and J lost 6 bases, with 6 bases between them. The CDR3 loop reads CSAMWDEKLFF. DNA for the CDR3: TGCAGTGCTATGTGGGATGAAAAACTGTTTTTT.

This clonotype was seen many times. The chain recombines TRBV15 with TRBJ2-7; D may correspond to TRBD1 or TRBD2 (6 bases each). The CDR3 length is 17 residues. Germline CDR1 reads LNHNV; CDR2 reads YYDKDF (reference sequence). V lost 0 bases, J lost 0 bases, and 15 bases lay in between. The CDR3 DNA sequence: TGTGCCACCAGCAGAGACCTGGGGGGCTCCATCTCCTACGAGCAGTACTTC. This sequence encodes CATSRDLGGSISYEQYF.

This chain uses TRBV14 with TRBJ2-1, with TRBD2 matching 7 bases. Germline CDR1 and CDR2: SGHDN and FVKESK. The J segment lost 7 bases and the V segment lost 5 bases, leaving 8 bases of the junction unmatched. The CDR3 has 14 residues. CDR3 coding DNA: TGTGCCAGCAGCGAATTGAGGGGAGGGAATGAGCAGTTCTTC. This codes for CASSELRGGNEQFF.

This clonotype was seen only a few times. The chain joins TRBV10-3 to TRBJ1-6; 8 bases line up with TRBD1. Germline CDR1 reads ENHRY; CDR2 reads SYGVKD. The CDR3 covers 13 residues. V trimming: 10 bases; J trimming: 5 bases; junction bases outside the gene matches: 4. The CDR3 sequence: CASGQGDNSPLHF. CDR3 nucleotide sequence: TGTGCCAGCGGACAGGGTGATAATTCACCCCTCCACTTT.

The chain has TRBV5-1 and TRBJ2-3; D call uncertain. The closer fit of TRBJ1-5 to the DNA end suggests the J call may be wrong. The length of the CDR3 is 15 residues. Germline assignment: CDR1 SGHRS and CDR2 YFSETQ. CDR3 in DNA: TGCGCCAGCAGCTTGGAGAACAGATACACAGATACGCAGCATTTT. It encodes CASSLENRYTDTQHF.

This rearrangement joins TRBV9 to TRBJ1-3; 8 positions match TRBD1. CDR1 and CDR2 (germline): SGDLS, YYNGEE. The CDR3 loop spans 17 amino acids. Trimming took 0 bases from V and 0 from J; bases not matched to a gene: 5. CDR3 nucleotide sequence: TGTGCCAGCAGCGTAGCCTTAGACAGGGGCTCTGGAAACACCATATATTTT. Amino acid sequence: CASSVALDRGSGNTIYF.

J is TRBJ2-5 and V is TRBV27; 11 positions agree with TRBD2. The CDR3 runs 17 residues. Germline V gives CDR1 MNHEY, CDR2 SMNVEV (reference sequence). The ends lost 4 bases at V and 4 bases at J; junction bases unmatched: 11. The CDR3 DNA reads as TGTGCCAGCAGTTCGTACCTACTAGCGGGGGTTTCAGAGACCCAGTACTTC. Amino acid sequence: CASSSYLLAGVSETQYF.

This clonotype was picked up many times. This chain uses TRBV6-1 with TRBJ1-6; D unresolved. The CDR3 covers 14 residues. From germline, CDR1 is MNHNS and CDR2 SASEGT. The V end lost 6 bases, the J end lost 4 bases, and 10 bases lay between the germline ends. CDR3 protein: CASSLGIYNSPLHF. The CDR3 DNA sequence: TGTGCCAGCAGCCTTGGGATTTATAATTCACCCCTCCACTTT.

The CDR3 here is CASSSLRTRDTQYF. The CDR3 DNA reads TGTGCCAGCAGCTCCCTTCGGACGCGAGATACGCAGTATTTT. The chain recombines TRBV9 with TRBJ2-3; D is uncertain. The germline gives CDR1 SGDLS, CDR2 YYNGEE. The length of the CDR3 is 14 residues. Trimming cost V 4 bases and J 5 bases, with 14 bases left between them.

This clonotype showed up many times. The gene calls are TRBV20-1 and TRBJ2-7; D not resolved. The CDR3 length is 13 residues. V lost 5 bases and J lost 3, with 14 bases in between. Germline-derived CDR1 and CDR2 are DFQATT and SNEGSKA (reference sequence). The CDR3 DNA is TGCAGTGCTCCCGGTCCATGGGACTACGAGCAGTACTTC. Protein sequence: CSAPGPWDYEQYF.

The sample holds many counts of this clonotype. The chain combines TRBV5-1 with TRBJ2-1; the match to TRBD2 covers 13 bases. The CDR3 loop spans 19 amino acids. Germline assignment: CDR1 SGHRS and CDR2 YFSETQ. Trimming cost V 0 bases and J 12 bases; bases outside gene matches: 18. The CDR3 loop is CASSLELAGGPLDLNWQFF. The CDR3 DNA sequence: TGCGCCAGCAGCTTGGAACTAGCGGGAGGGCCTTTGGATCTCAATTGGCAGTTCTTC. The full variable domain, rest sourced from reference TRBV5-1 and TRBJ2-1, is KAGVTQTPRYLIKTRGQQVTLSCSPISGHRSVSWYQQTPGQGLQFLFEYFSETQRNKGNFPGRFSGRQFSNSRSEMNVSTLELGDSALYLCASSLELAGGPLDLNWQFFGPGTRLTVL.